The 32 T cell receptor beta chains below come from one sample, sequenced in a study of human T cells and chemical hapten exposure. TCRdb fed the RACE reads into MiXCR, producing one record per CDR3 protein. There are some 350,000 distinct CDR3 sequences in the sample; about 7% occur only once, and 8.4% lies in the top ten. As for time point: patch test 1, 2 weeks after DPC sensitization. The sample's treatment: therapeutic diphenylcyclopropenone sensitization with weekly scalp DPC. This specimen consisted of whole blood, obtained in connection with sensitization to the hapten diphenylcyclopropenone (DPC). The receptor set was obtained from a woman aged 18-30 years with alopecia areata. Some clones in this sample may be carry-over from other donors' samples.

This clonotype has just a few counts. This CDR3 reads CASSAKGPGANVLTF. In nucleotides, the CDR3 is TGTGCCAGCAGCGCCAAGGGTCCTGGGGCCAACGTCCTGACTTTC. The chain employs TRBV9 and TRBJ2-6, with D uncertain. V lost 3 bases and J lost 2, with 9 bases in between. Germline V gives CDR1 SGDLS, CDR2 YYNGEE. The CDR3 covers 15 residues.

This clonotype has a handful of counts. The chain combines TRBV18 with TRBJ1-2; 9 bases agree with TRBD1. The CDR3 is made up of 13 amino acids. The germline V gene encodes CDR1 KGHSH and CDR2 LQKENI. V lost 6 bases and J lost 6; bases outside the gene matches: 5. The CDR3 region is CASSEQGANGYTF. The CDR3 bases are TGTGCCAGCTCGGAACAGGGGGCGAATGGCTACACCTTC.

This clonotype was seen a handful of times. This chain connects TRBV7-9 to TRBJ1-2; TRBD1 matches 9 bases. The CDR3 consists of 13 residues. CDR1 is SEHNR and CDR2 is FQNEAQ in the germline V gene (reference sequence). V gave up 5 bases and J gave up 8 bases; unmatched junction bases: 6. CDR3: CASSPGQGLGYTF. CDR3 DNA: TGTGCCAGCAGCCCAGGACAGGGGCTAGGCTACACCTTC.

The chain recombines TRBV6-5 with TRBJ1-1; tentatively, D is TRBD1 (6 bases). Germline lookup yields CDR1 MNHEY and CDR2 SVGAGI. V dropped 5 bases and J dropped 2 bases, with 15 bases sitting between them. This CDR3 spans 15 amino acids. The CDR3 sequence: CASSRNPTGNTEAFF. Here the CDR3 DNA reads TGTGCCAGCAGTCGAAACCCGACAGGTAACACTGAAGCTTTCTTT.

This clonotype turned up a few times. The gene calls are TRBV7-6 and TRBJ1-1; perhaps TRBD1 as D (5 bases). V gave up 5 bases and J gave up 5 bases, with 12 bases separating them. CDR1 is SGHVS and CDR2 is FNYEAQ in the germline V gene. The CDR3 spans 13 residues. CDR3 bases: TGTGCCAGCAGCCGGGGACTCGTAACTGAAGCTTTCTTT. This sequence encodes CASSRGLVTEAFF. The whole variable domain, filled in from reference TRBV7-6 and TRBJ1-1, reads GAGVSQSPRYKVTKRGQDVALRCDPISGHVSLYWYRQALGQGPEFLTYFNYEAQQDKSGLPNDRFSAERPEGSISTLTIQRTEQRDSAMYRCASSRGLVTEAFFGQGTRLTVV.

This clonotype has a count of ten or more. This chain joins TRBV7-2 and TRBJ2-3, with 8 nucleotides matching TRBD2. J gave up 2 bases and V 5 bases, and 15 bases lay outside the gene matches. Germline values: CDR1 SGHTA, CDR2 FQGNSA. This CDR3 is built from 18 residues. The CDR3 DNA reads as TGTGCCAGCAGCGCTGGAGGGGTGCGGGGGGCGTACACAGATACGCAGTATTTT. This translates into CASSAGGVRGAYTDTQYF.

This clonotype was found many times. The chain employs TRBV2 and TRBJ2-3; D may be TRBD2 (6 bases). Trimming shortened V by 7 bases and J by 5 bases, and 13 bases separated the two germline ends. Germline assignment: CDR1 SNHLY and CDR2 FYNNEI. The CDR3 is 13 residues long. The CDR3 is CASMLGGIDTQYF. CDR3 nucleotides: TGTGCCAGCATGTTGGGGGGAATAGATACGCAGTATTTT.

The CDR3, as DNA: TGTGCCAGCTCCCCGCAACGTAGCTCGGTCGATCAGCCCCAGCATTTT. The encoded protein is CASSPQRSSVDQPQHF. The chain employs TRBV18 and TRBJ1-5; no definite D call. This CDR3 is built from 16 residues. Germline assignment: CDR1 KGHSH and CDR2 LQKENI. V lost 6 bases to trimming and J lost 5 bases, with 20 bases between them.

This clonotype was observed a few times. V usage is TRBV24-1 and J usage is TRBJ1-1; D perhaps matches TRBD1 (6 bases). V shed 6 bases and J shed 7 bases, with 8 bases lying between them. Germline loops: CDR1 KGHDR, CDR2 SFDVKD. CDR3 size: 11 residues. The CDR3: CATSQGGEAFF. DNA of the CDR3: TGTGCCACCAGTCAAGGGGGTGAAGCTTTCTTT.

J is TRBJ2-5 and V is TRBV7-9, with D unclear. In germline, CDR1 is SEHNR, CDR2 FQNEAQ (reference sequence). Trimming left V 2 bases short and J 4 bases short, with 8 bases between. The CDR3 totals 13 residues. CDR3 loop: CASSLFSPETQYF. In nucleotides, the CDR3 is TGTGCCAGCAGCTTATTTTCACCAGAGACCCAGTACTTC.

The genes are TRBV2 and TRBJ2-1; maybe TRBD2 (6 bases). The CDR3 has 14 amino acids. V gave up 2 bases and J gave up 15 bases, with 20 bases separating them. Germline V gives CDR1 SNHLY, CDR2 FYNNEI. The CDR3 spells CASSEISGQGGGFF. As DNA, the CDR3 is TGTGCCAGCAGTGAAATATCCGGGCAGGGAGGTGGGTTCTTC.

This clonotype was found a few times. The V gene is TRBV4-2, the J gene TRBJ2-3, with unresolved D. This CDR3 contains 14 residues. Trimming left V 3 bases short and J 4 bases short, with 11 bases between. The V gene's germline CDR1 is LGHNA and CDR2 YNFKEQ. CDR3 loop: CASSHSLKADTQYF. The CDR3 bases are TGTGCCAGCAGCCATTCCCTCAAGGCAGATACGCAGTATTTT.

This clonotype was seen at least ten times. The chain recombines TRBV20-1 with TRBJ2-3; 7 nucleotides agree with TRBD2. Looked up from germline, CDR1 is DFQATT and CDR2 is SNEGSKA (reference sequence). Trimming at V came to 3 bases and at J to 2 bases, leaving 8 bases not matched to a gene. This CDR3 contains 15 residues. The CDR3 nucleotides read TGCAGTGCTAGTACCAGCGGGGCCTCCACAGATACGCAGTATTTT. Protein: CSASTSGASTDTQYF.

This clonotype was recorded a few times. The V gene is TRBV5-6, the J gene TRBJ1-1, with D possibly TRBD1 on 5 matching bases. V lost 5 bases and J lost 1, with 12 bases in between. This CDR3 is built from 14 residues. Germline CDR1 SGHDT, CDR2 YYEEEE. The CDR3 loop is CASRDGTGNTEAFF. As DNA, the CDR3 is TGTGCCAGCAGGGACGGGACGGGGAACACTGAAGCTTTCTTT.

This chain joins TRBV7-2 and TRBJ1-6, with D maybe TRBD1 (5 bases). V was trimmed by 5 bases and J by 3 bases, leaving 14 bases between them. The CDR3 consists of 16 residues. Germline CDR1 reads SGHTA; CDR2 reads FQGNSA. The CDR3 loop is CASSLGAQGYNSPLHF. DNA of the CDR3: TGTGCCAGCAGCCTAGGGGCCCAGGGCTATAATTCACCCCTCCACTTT.

This clonotype appeared a few times. The chain links TRBV6-2 or TRBV6-3 to TRBJ1-5, with 7 bases that match TRBD1. Looked up from germline, CDR1 is MNHEY and CDR2 is SVGEGT. V shed 6 bases, J shed 5 bases, and the junction held 13 bases outside the gene matches. The CDR3 extends over 16 amino acids. The CDR3 loop reads CASRQGTVNSYQPQHF. For the CDR3, the DNA is TGTGCCAGCAGACAAGGGACAGTAAATTCCTATCAGCCCCAGCATTTT.

This clonotype was observed at least ten times. This chain connects TRBV28 to TRBJ2-7; maybe TRBD1 (6 bases). The germline gives CDR1 MDHEN, CDR2 SYDVKM. Trimming pared 2 bases from V and 4 bases from J, leaving 9 bases between. The CDR3 length is 13 residues. CDR3 loop: CASSLGGPYEQYF. The CDR3, as DNA: TGTGCCAGCAGTTTAGGGGGCCCATACGAGCAGTACTTC.

This clonotype occurred many times. The chain employs TRBV5-6 and TRBJ2-5; TRBD1 matches at 8 bases. V dropped 3 bases and J dropped 1; count of bases not matched to a gene: 2. The germline gives CDR1 SGHDT, CDR2 YYEEEE. The CDR3 covers 14 residues. CDR3 DNA sequence: TGTGCCAGCAGCTCGACAGGGGTCCAAGAGACCCAGTACTTC. Its translation: CASSSTGVQETQYF.

There are many counts of this clonotype. The V call is TRBV10-3, the J call TRBJ2-3, with TRBD2 matching over 12 bases. V trimming: 6 bases; J trimming: 0 bases; junction bases outside the gene matches: 1. Germline-derived CDR1 and CDR2 are ENHRY and SYGVKD. There are 15 residues in the CDR3. CDR3 sequence (DNA): TGTGCCATCAGGGGGACTAGCGGGAGCACAGATACGCAGTATTTT. Protein sequence: CAIRGTSGSTDTQYF.

This sequence joins TRBV5-1 and TRBJ1-5, with unresolved D. V lost 9 bases, J lost 4 bases, and 5 bases lay in between. The CDR3 is 10 amino acids. The germline gives CDR1 SGHRS, CDR2 YFSETQ. CDR3 protein: CAIPNQPQHF. The CDR3 DNA is TGCGCCATCCCTAATCAGCCCCAGCATTTT.

This clonotype has at least ten counts. A junction boundary mismatches the germline segment, possibly from a read error. The chain recombines TRBV7-7 with TRBJ2-5; unclear D gene. Germline V gives CDR1 SSHAT, CDR2 FNYEAQ (reference sequence). CDR3 length: 15 residues. CDR3 amino acids: CASSLDLGYQETQYF. In nucleotides, the CDR3 is TGTGCTAGCAGCTTAGATCTGGGGTACCAAGAGACCCAGTACTTC.

This clonotype was picked up many times. This sequence joins TRBV12-3 or TRBV12-4 and TRBJ1-2; perhaps TRBD1 as D (5 bases). Trimming cost V 0 bases and J 4 bases, with 6 bases left between them. The CDR3 covers 13 residues. CDR3 loop: CASSLAGAYGYTF. The CDR3 DNA reads as TGTGCCAGCAGTTTAGCAGGGGCCTATGGCTACACCTTC.

This clonotype was seen only a few times. J is TRBJ2-1 and V is TRBV19; TRBD2 aligns across 9 bases. Germline V gene data show CDR1 as LNHDA and CDR2 as SQIVND (reference sequence). The CDR3 is 16 amino acids. The junction had 6 bases not matched to a gene; V was cut back by 1 base and J by 5 bases. The CDR3 sequence: CASSIALAGFNNEQFF. The CDR3 nucleotides are TGTGCCAGTAGTATAGCCCTAGCGGGATTTAACAATGAGCAGTTCTTC.

Many counts were recorded for this clonotype. CDR3 residues: CASSLGSGGTNIQYF. Written as DNA, the CDR3 is TGTGCCAGCAGCTTAGGGTCCGGAGGCACTAACATTCAGTACTTC. This sequence joins TRBV7-2 and TRBJ2-4, with D possibly TRBD2 on 5 matching bases. Germline CDR1 and CDR2: SGHTA and FQGNSA. Trimming took 1 base from V and 7 from J, leaving 14 bases between them. CDR3 length: 15 amino acids.

The gene calls are TRBV3-1 and TRBJ2-5, with 7 bases lining up with TRBD1. The CDR3 runs 15 residues. Germline V gene lookup returns CDR1 LGHDT and CDR2 YNNKEL (reference sequence). J was trimmed by 3 bases and V by 1 base; bases with no gene match: 5. This CDR3 is CASSQARDRKETQYF. DNA of the CDR3: TGTGCCAGCAGCCAAGCCCGGGACAGAAAAGAGACCCAGTACTTC.

This clonotype was recorded at least ten times. The chain couples TRBV28 to TRBJ2-7; D is ambiguous. CDR3 size: 13 residues. The germline gives CDR1 MDHEN, CDR2 SYDVKM. V was pared by 3 bases and J by 3 bases, with 9 bases between. CDR3 residues: CASSLSRVYEQYF. CDR3 coding DNA: TGTGCCAGCAGTTTGAGTCGAGTCTACGAGCAGTACTTC.

This chain links TRBV6-2 or TRBV6-3 with TRBJ1-5; D is possibly TRBD1 (6 bases). Trimming shortened V by 4 bases and J by 10 bases, and 14 bases separated the two germline ends. The V gene's germline CDR1 is MNHEY and CDR2 SVGEGT. The CDR3 is 13 residues long. The chain's CDR3 is CASSFKQGLPQHF. In DNA form, the CDR3 reads TGTGCCAGCAGTTTTAAACAGGGTCTTCCCCAGCATTTT.

The rearrangement links TRBV7-2 to TRBJ1-4; TRBD1 agrees at 8 bases. Germline CDR1 is SGHTA and CDR2 is FQGNSA. The CDR3 consists of 16 residues. V lost 0 bases and J lost 1; bases outside the gene matches: 1. The CDR3 DNA reads as TGTGCCAGCAGCTTAGCTACAGGGGGAACTAATGAAAAACTGTTTTTT. Translation gives CASSLATGGTNEKLFF.

The sample holds a few counts of this clonotype. The chain couples TRBV6-1 to TRBJ1-3; possibly TRBD1 for D (5 bases). The V gene's germline CDR1 is MNHNS and CDR2 SASEGT. CDR3 length equals 14 residues. V was clipped by 7 bases and J by 2 bases, with 12 bases between them. DNA for the CDR3: TGTGCCAGCAATACAGGTGGAGCTGGAAACACCATATATTTT. Its protein product is CASNTGGAGNTIYF.

The chain employs TRBV10-3 and TRBJ1-6, with D uncertain. This CDR3 is built from 14 residues. Germline assignment: CDR1 ENHRY and CDR2 SYGVKD. Trimming took 7 bases from V and 6 from J, leaving 13 bases between them. The CDR3 coding sequence is TGTGCCATCACTCCGACACCAGTTAATTCACCCCTCCACTTT. It specifies CAITPTPVNSPLHF.

The table lists this clonotype with a few counts. The chain combines TRBV24-1 with TRBJ1-5; no clear D gene. Trimming left V 9 bases short and J 0 bases short, with 11 bases between. The CDR3 has 14 amino acids. Looked up from germline, CDR1 is KGHDR and CDR2 is SFDVKD. CDR3 region: CATSETLSNQPQHF. CDR3 nucleotides: TGTGCCACCTCGGAGACCCTTAGCAATCAGCCCCAGCATTTT.

This clonotype was counted only a few times. The rearrangement uses TRBV20-1 and TRBJ2-5; 8 bases are shared with TRBD2. The CDR3 has 15 amino acids. The V gene's germline CDR1 is DFQATT and CDR2 SNEGSKA (reference sequence). V was clipped by 0 bases and J by 9 bases; unmatched bases: 12. DNA for the CDR3: TGCAGTGCTAGAGATCTGGACGGGGGGGCCAGGGCCCAGTACTTC. This codes for CSARDLDGGARAQYF.